This T cell receptor beta chain was identified during a study of blood T cell repertoires in COVID-19. Study-level information: T cells, B-cell-depleted T cells, or PBMCs supplied cDNA or gDNA.

This table comes from immunoSEQ multiplex PCR, and its TCRdb copy is limited to in-frame clones, with some not included. The repertoire holds about 480,000 clones, roughly nine tenths seen once, with roughly 1% in the top ten. Germline CDR1 is SGHVS and CDR2 is FQNEAQ. The CDR3 spans 15 residues. Trimming pared 1 base from V and 6 bases from J, leaving 15 bases between. Patients from Seattle were sampled longitudinally, starting during active infection. The sequence came from a man between 18 and 35 years old with COVID-19, enrolled during active disease. V is TRBV7-8 and J is TRBJ1-1; no firm D call. Sequencing was performed on peripheral blood. CDR3 amino acids: CASSLVARPGAEAFF. CDR3 sequence (DNA): TGTGCCAGCAGCTTAGTAGCGCGGCCCGGGGCTGAAGCTTTCTTT.